This is a list of T cell receptor beta chains from one sample in a study of shared T cell receptors in the human thymus. Only in-frame clones appear in the TCRdb table, and some are missing; sequencing was by immunoSEQ multiplex PCR. The sample holds just under 550,000 clones, about 80% seen once. These data also featured in a second study, about human thymus T cells.

The source material was thymocytes. Source of these receptors: a boy in the first two years of life with a congenital heart defect. CDR3s include the opening cysteine and the closing phenylalanine or tryptophan. Fields, in order: J gene, V gene, CDR3 protein.

J: NA
V: TRBV4-1
CDR3: CASSQDGTYHEQYF

J: TRBJ1-2
V: TRBV5-1
CDR3: CASSPVTGRDRESLYGYTF

J: TRBJ2-3
V: TRBV5-4
CDR3: CASSLIPSGYTDTQYF

J: TRBJ2-3
V: TRBV25-1
CDR3: CASSEGGGTASTDTQYF

J: TRBJ1-6
V: TRBV4-1
CDR3: CASSQVSGGSSYNSPLHF

J: TRBJ2-5
V: TRBV10-3
CDR3: CAISETGEGETQYF

J: TRBJ1-2
V: TRBV5-4
CDR3: CASSLGDSYGYTF

J: TRBJ1-2
V: TRBV27
CDR3: CASSLRGRGRRGYTF

J: TRBJ2-7
V: TRBV28
CDR3: CASSLGRGTSAFSSYEQYF

J: TRBJ2-7
V: TRBV6-1
CDR3: CASSDAGQDYSYEQYF

J: TRBJ1-2
V: TRBV7-9
CDR3: CASSLFNRAREDGYTF

J: TRBJ1-2
V: TRBV4-1
CDR3: CASSQDLSFRQGADGYTF

J: TRBJ2-4
V: TRBV30
CDR3: CAWSHGQGVLYF

J: TRBJ2-7
V: TRBV7-2
CDR3: CASSLAGRLAGGDSYEQYF

J: TRBJ2-1
V: TRBV7-8
CDR3: CASSLPGLAGGNEQFF

J: TRBJ2-7
V: TRBV4-3
CDR3: CASSPWLAPGVYEQYF

J: TRBJ1-1
V: TRBV28
CDR3: CASIVAGSSAGTGGSSTEAFF

J: TRBJ2-7
V: TRBV7-2
CDR3: CASSYHRLAVVHEQYF

J: TRBJ1-3
V: TRBV28
CDR3: CASSLTGGPSGNTIYF

J: TRBJ2-1
V: TRBV2
CDR3: CASSGLAGEVSSHEQFF

J: TRBJ2-7
V: TRBV27
CDR3: CASRPGQALSPVNYEQYF

J: TRBJ1-1
V: TRBV29-1
CDR3: CSAGQGGMNTEAFF

J: TRBJ2-2
V: TRBV9
CDR3: CASSGGQGQNTGELFF

J: TRBJ2-1
V: TRBV28
CDR3: CASSLFRDYPYNEQFF

J: TRBJ2-2
V: TRBV9
CDR3: CASSPQAGGPNTGELFF

J: TRBJ1-4
V: TRBV5-1
CDR3: CASRRGQLNEKLFF

J: TRBJ1-5
V: TRBV6-1
CDR3: CASRPGGEGQPQHF

J: TRBJ2-3
V: TRBV6-5
CDR3: CASTSLQGGGDTQYF

J: TRBJ2-7
V: TRBV25-1
CDR3: CASSDTSGISYEQYF

J: TRBJ2-5
V: TRBV5-5
CDR3: CASSLSPRVGETQYF

J: TRBJ1-2
V: TRBV10-3
CDR3: CAISETGLTF

J: TRBJ2-7
V: TRBV2
CDR3: CASIHQWGQRYEQYF

J: TRBJ2-1
V: TRBV4-1
CDR3: CASSQAVRLFEGASYNEQFF

J: TRBJ1-1
V: TRBV7-3
CDR3: CASSLTGFVVAPEAFF

J: TRBJ2-3
V: TRBV9
CDR3: CASSVPLAGTDTQYF

J: TRBJ2-3
V: TRBV5-1
CDR3: CASSLAVSGDWADTQYF

J: TRBJ2-7
V: TRBV11-2
CDR3: CASSLGVSGNQNYEQYF

J: TRBJ2-7
V: TRBV23-1
CDR3: CASSHPDKPPSGRNSYEQYF

J: TRBJ2-2
V: TRBV23-1
CDR3: CASTLAGGVTGELFF

J: TRBJ2-7
V: TRBV19
CDR3: CASSLGTGGLHEQYF